These T cell receptor beta chains were read from a single sample in a study of cytomegalovirus exposure and HLA in healthy donors. Generated by immunoSEQ multiplex PCR, the TCRdb table keeps only in-frame clones and is missing some. This sample has 150,000 to 190,000 clones, with approximately 82% found just once. The specimen sequenced was PBMCs. The source of these receptors is a woman in her fifties or sixties in good health and CMV-seropositive. Each CDR3 is given with its conserved first and last residue. Fields, in order: clone size, D gene, J gene, V gene, CDR3 DNA, CDR3 protein. D genes are given only for firm matches. Expanded clones get a size class; other rows say once, few or many, or leave the size out.

clone size: NA
D gene: TRBD2
J gene: TRBJ2-3
V gene: TRBV19
CDR3 DNA: TGTGCCAGTAAGGACGGTTATGCGACTAGCGGGGGTCATACGCAGTATTTT
CDR3 protein: CASKDGYATSGGHTQYF

clone size: few
D gene: TRBD1
J gene: TRBJ2-7
V gene: TRBV2
CDR3 DNA: TGTGCCAGCACCGGGACAGGGCTCTACGAGCAGTACTTC
CDR3 protein: CASTGTGLYEQYF

clone size: NA
D gene: TRBD1
J gene: TRBJ2-7
V gene: TRBV5-1
CDR3 DNA: TGCGCCAGCAGCCCAATTTCGGGACAGGGGGCCGAGCAGTACTTC
CDR3 protein: CASSPISGQGAEQYF

clone size: NA
D gene: NA
J gene: TRBJ1-4
V gene: TRBV19
CDR3 DNA: TGTGCCAGTAGTTTCAACGGGGCAACTAATGAAAAACTGTTTTTT
CDR3 protein: CASSFNGATNEKLFF

clone size: NA
D gene: NA
J gene: TRBJ1-1
V gene: TRBV19
CDR3 DNA: TGTGCCAGTAGTAACCTCAGGCAGCTCACTGAAGCTTTCTTT
CDR3 protein: CASSNLRQLTEAFF

clone size: NA
D gene: NA
J gene: TRBJ2-7
V gene: TRBV7-2
CDR3 DNA: TGTGCCAGCAGCTTTCAGAAGACCTACGAGCAGTACTTC
CDR3 protein: CASSFQKTYEQYF

clone size: NA
D gene: NA
J gene: TRBJ2-7
V gene: TRBV6-1
CDR3 DNA: TGTGCCAGCAGTGAGAGCTACGAGCAGTACTTC
CDR3 protein: CASSESYEQYF

clone size: NA
D gene: TRBD1
J gene: TRBJ1-3
V gene: TRBV9
CDR3 DNA: TGTGCCAGCAGCGTAGGACAGGGCGTGAACACCATATATTTT
CDR3 protein: CASSVGQGVNTIYF

clone size: once
D gene: TRBD1
J gene: TRBJ2-7
V gene: TRBV9
CDR3 DNA: TGTGCCAGCAGCCCGGGACAGGTCCTCTACGAGCAGTACTTC
CDR3 protein: CASSPGQVLYEQYF

clone size: NA
D gene: NA
J gene: TRBJ2-3
V gene: TRBV15
CDR3 DNA: TGTGCCACCAGCATATTAAGCAATACGCAGTATTTT
CDR3 protein: CATSILSNTQYF

clone size: few
D gene: NA
J gene: TRBJ2-7
V gene: TRBV6-1
CDR3 DNA: TGTGCCAGCAGGGCGGACTCTTCCTACGAGCAGTACTTC
CDR3 protein: CASRADSSYEQYF

clone size: NA
D gene: NA
J gene: TRBJ2-7
V gene: TRBV2
CDR3 DNA: TGTGCCAGCCAGTACCAGCCCGGGGAGCAGTACTTC
CDR3 protein: CASQYQPGEQYF

clone size: NA
D gene: NA
J gene: TRBJ2-1
V gene: TRBV9
CDR3 DNA: TGTGCCAGCAGCGATCAGGGCGATGAGCAGTTCTTC
CDR3 protein: CASSDQGDEQFF

clone size: NA
D gene: NA
J gene: TRBJ2-7
V gene: TRBV5-6
CDR3 DNA: TGTGCCAGCAGCGCCGGGGGATCCTACGAGCAGTACTTC
CDR3 protein: CASSAGGSYEQYF

clone size: NA
D gene: NA
J gene: TRBJ1-4
V gene: TRBV19
CDR3 DNA: TGTGCCAGTAGTATCCCGGGAATTACTAATGAAAAACTGTTTTTT
CDR3 protein: CASSIPGITNEKLFF

clone size: NA
D gene: TRBD1
J gene: TRBJ2-7
V gene: TRBV9
CDR3 DNA: TGTGCCAGCAGCGTAGCGGGGACAGGCTCCTACGAGCAGTACTTC
CDR3 protein: CASSVAGTGSYEQYF